The 22 T cell receptor beta chains given below trace back to one sample, sequenced in a study of a mutant IDH1 vaccine in newly diagnosed glioma listed by TCRdb under 2021. This specimen's time point label, per the study, means: week 23, last vaccination. Each vaccine dose, consisting of 300 ug of a 20-mer mutant IDH1 peptide in Montanide, was administered subcutaneously with topical imiquimod. Libraries were prepared through the immunoSEQ multiplex PCR assay. TCRdb re-hosts the immuneACCESS table, in-frame sequences only. Its copies lack some clones; in the studies checked, an unresolved V gene accounts for under half of them, and the cause for the rest is not known. Present in this sample are some 42,000 clones, around four fifths of which were seen just once. Less than 6.5% of the sample rests with the top ten. These receptors' antigens are unknown. This specimen consisted of PBMCs, obtained from a glioma patient whose treatment included an IDH1 peptide vaccine. These receptor sequences come from a man aged 45-65 years with glioma.

The chain links TRBV10-3 to TRBJ1-5; D possibly corresponds to TRBD1 (5 bases). The CDR3 is 15 amino acids. The V and J ends lost 10 bases and 4 bases respectively, with 20 bases between them. Germline values: CDR1 ENHRY, CDR2 SYGVKD. CDR3 bases: TGTGCCACTGGAATGGCGGGGCAGCTAAATCAGCCCCAGCATTTT. It translates to CATGMAGQLNQPQHF.

The V and J genes are TRBV4-3 and TRBJ2-3, with D maybe TRBD2 (5 bases). V lost 4 bases and J lost 2, with 13 bases in between. Germline CDR1 reads LGHNA; CDR2 reads YSLEER. This CDR3 region has 15 residues. The CDR3 loop reads CASSRDGLLTDTQYF. Here the CDR3 DNA reads TGCGCCAGCAGCCGGGATGGACTGCTCACAGATACGCAGTATTTT.

V usage is TRBV5-1 and J usage is TRBJ2-1; D not certain. V dropped 0 bases and J dropped 0 bases, with 10 bases sitting between them. Germline V gives CDR1 SGHRS, CDR2 YFSETQ. The CDR3 spans 16 residues. The CDR3 loop is CASSLDGRSSYNEQFF. The DNA of the CDR3 is TGCGCCAGCAGCTTGGACGGGCGGAGCTCCTACAATGAGCAGTTCTTC.

The chain is built from TRBV29-1 and TRBJ2-7; 8 nucleotides match TRBD1. The CDR3 spans 13 residues. J was trimmed by 6 bases and V by 7 bases; bases with no gene match: 11. Germline CDR1 is SQVTM and CDR2 is ANQGSEA. CDR3 nucleotides: TGCAGCGCTGGACAGGGTTTCGCGATCGAGCAGTACTTC. This encodes CSAGQGFAIEQYF.

The chain employs TRBV15 and TRBJ1-5; weak D call: TRBD1 (5 bases). Trimming cost V 0 bases and J 7 bases, with 13 bases left between them. The germline V gene has CDR1 LNHNV and CDR2 YYDKDF (reference sequence). This CDR3 spans 15 amino acids. Written as DNA, the CDR3 is TGTGCCACCAGCAGAGATTGGGGGGGGAAGCAGCCCCAGCATTTT. Translating it yields CATSRDWGGKQPQHF. Full variable domain (missing parts from reference TRBV15 and TRBJ1-5): DAMVIQNPRYQVTQFGKPVTLSCSQTLNHNVMYWYQQKSSQAPKLLFHYYDKDFNNEADTPDNFQSRRPNTSFCFLDIRSPGLGDTAMYLCATSRDWGGKQPQHFGDGTRLSIL.

This clone was counted once. The chain uses TRBV7-9 and TRBJ2-7; 7 bases are a match to TRBD1. V gave up 4 bases and J gave up 0 bases; unmatched junction bases: 9. The CDR3 contains 16 residues. CDR1 is SEHNR and CDR2 is FQNEAQ in the germline V gene (reference sequence). The CDR3 nucleotides are TGTGCCAGCAGCTGGCATGACAGGGTCAGCTCCTACGAGCAGTACTTC. This encodes CASSWHDRVSSYEQYF.

The chain carries TRBV5-4 and TRBJ2-7; 8 nucleotides match TRBD1. The junction had 1 base not matched to a gene; V was cut back by 0 bases and J by 2 bases. Germline CDR1 reads SGHNT; CDR2 reads YYREEE (reference sequence). The CDR3 spans 14 residues. The DNA for the CDR3 is TGTGCCAGCAGCTTGGCAGGGGGCACCTACGAGCAGTACTTC. Its protein product is CASSLAGGTYEQYF.

The rearrangement links TRBV27 to TRBJ2-7; D is perhaps TRBD1 (5 bases). This CDR3 has 14 amino acids. Trimming took 3 bases from V and 0 from J, leaving 9 bases between them. Germline CDR1 MNHEY, CDR2 SMNVEV (reference sequence). In DNA, the CDR3 is TGTGCCAGCAGTTTCGCAGGGCCCTCCTACGAGCAGTACTTC. Translated: CASSFAGPSYEQYF.

The chain uses TRBV5-6 and TRBJ2-4; a weak D match, TRBD1 (6 bases). V lost 5 bases and J 8 bases, leaving 17 bases between the germline ends. CDR1 is SGHDT and CDR2 is YYEEEE in the germline V gene. The CDR3 runs to 14 residues. Here the CDR3 DNA reads TGTGCCAGCAGATCCGAAGGGGGAGAGGACATTCAGTACTTC. Translated: CASRSEGGEDIQYF.

The V call is TRBV7-2, the J call TRBJ2-7; D is perhaps TRBD2 (6 bases). From germline, CDR1 is SGHTA and CDR2 FQGNSA. The CDR3 has 14 residues. V gave up 5 bases and J gave up 5 bases, with 16 bases separating them. In DNA form, the CDR3 reads TGTGCCAGCAGCATACCCGGGACTCAGGACGAGCAGTACTTC. This sequence encodes CASSIPGTQDEQYF.

The J gene is TRBJ1-5, the V gene TRBV5-6; 9 bases are a match to TRBD1. Germline assignment: CDR1 SGHDT and CDR2 YYEEEE. The CDR3 runs to 14 residues. J lost 6 bases, V lost 3 bases, and 4 bases had no gene match. In DNA, the CDR3 is TGTGCCAGCAGCTCCGGGACAGGGAGTCAGCCCCAGCATTTT. As protein: CASSSGTGSQPQHF.

J is TRBJ1-3 and V is TRBV6-5, with D possibly TRBD1 on 6 matching bases. V was cut by 4 bases and J by 0 bases, with 13 bases left in between. The CDR3 sequence is 16 residues long. Germline CDR1 reads MNHEY; CDR2 reads SVGAGI. CDR3 DNA: TGTGCCAGCAGTTTGACAGGAACCTACTCTGGAAACACCATATATTTT. Its translation is CASSLTGTYSGNTIYF.

This clone occurred once. The rearrangement uses TRBV7-9 and TRBJ1-1; D gene uncertain. The CDR3 extends over 9 amino acids. The germline gives CDR1 SEHNR, CDR2 FQNEAQ (reference sequence). Trimming left V 8 bases short and J 8 bases short, with 6 bases between. CDR3 residues: CASSREAFF. The CDR3 region has the DNA TGTGCCAGCTCCCGGGAAGCTTTCTTT.

The gene calls are TRBV13 and TRBJ1-4; unclear D gene. The germline V gene has CDR1 PRHDT and CDR2 FYEKMQ (reference sequence). Deletions cut 1 base from V and 4 bases from J, with 4 bases between. There are 13 residues in the CDR3. CDR3 sequence reads: CASSLEGNEKLFF. DNA for the CDR3: TGTGCCAGCAGCTTAGAGGGTAATGAAAAACTGTTTTTT.

This sequence joins TRBV7-8 and TRBJ1-1; TRBD1 agrees at 12 bases. The CDR3 extends over 14 amino acids. With V trimmed by 4 bases and J by 7 bases, 4 bases remained unmatched. Germline V gives CDR1 SGHVS, CDR2 FQNEAQ. The CDR3 loop is CASSWDRGPFEAFF. In nucleotides, the CDR3 is TGTGCCAGCAGCTGGGACAGGGGGCCCTTTGAAGCTTTCTTT. The whole variable domain, remainder taken from reference TRBV7-8 and TRBJ1-1, is GAGVSQSPRYKVAKRGQDVALRCDPISGHVSLFWYQQALGQGPEFLTYFQNEAQLDKSGLPSDRFFAERPEGSVSTLKIQRTQQEDSAVYLCASSWDRGPFEAFFGQGTRLTVV.

The chain joins TRBV5-1 to TRBJ2-2, with D uncertain. V was clipped by 4 bases and J by 4 bases, with 11 bases between them. The CDR3 length is 14 residues. Germline lookup yields CDR1 SGHRS and CDR2 YFSETQ. The DNA for the CDR3 is TGCGCCAGCAGCCTAACGGCCAGCACCGGGGAGCTGTTTTTT. This encodes CASSLTASTGELFF.

The rearrangement joins TRBV2 to TRBJ2-3; TRBD2 might be the D (6 bases). CDR1 and CDR2 from the germline V gene are SNHLY and FYNNEI. V lost 4 bases, J lost 6 bases, and 14 bases lay in between. This CDR3 has 14 amino acids. CDR3 amino acids: CASSGTTMRDTQYF. For the CDR3, the DNA is TGTGCCAGCAGTGGGACTACCATGAGGGATACGCAGTATTTT.

The chain joins TRBV29-1 to TRBJ1-1; weak D call: TRBD1 (6 bases). CDR1 is SQVTM and CDR2 is ANQGSEA in the germline V gene. This CDR3 has 12 residues. Deletions cut 7 bases from V and 1 base from J, with 10 bases between. CDR3 DNA: TGCAGCGCCGGACAGACGAACACTGAAGCTTTCTTT. Its protein product is CSAGQTNTEAFF.

V usage is TRBV14 and J usage is TRBJ1-1; no firm D call. The germline CDR1 and CDR2 sequences are SGHDN and FVKESK. Between the trimmed V and J ends, which lost 4 bases and 5 bases, there was a span of 8 bases. The CDR3 contains 12 residues. In DNA form, the CDR3 reads TGTGCCAGCAGCCTCCTGGGAACTGAAGCTTTCTTT. Translation gives CASSLLGTEAFF.

The chain couples TRBV7-9 to TRBJ2-1; TRBD2 agrees at 11 bases. The CDR3 consists of 15 residues. Germline V CDR1 and CDR2: SEHNR, FQNEAQ (reference sequence). V was clipped by 1 base and J by 6 bases; unmatched bases: 2. CDR3 in amino acids: CASSLGLAGTNEQFF. The CDR3 nucleotides read TGTGCCAGCAGCTTAGGACTAGCGGGGACCAATGAGCAGTTCTTC.

This rearrangement joins TRBV30 to TRBJ2-1; D is undetermined. This CDR3 region has 14 residues. Germline V gene sequence: CDR1 GTSNPN, CDR2 SVGIG (reference sequence). V was pared by 1 base and J by 3 bases, with 10 bases between. The CDR3 DNA follows: TGTGCCTGGAGTGCTAGTACCCTCTACAATGAGCAGTTCTTC. Amino acids: CAWSASTLYNEQFF.

This clone was detected a few times. This chain connects TRBV7-8 to TRBJ1-2; a weak D match, TRBD1 (5 bases). Trimming left V 1 base short and J 4 bases short, with 13 bases between. From germline, CDR1 is SGHVS and CDR2 FQNEAQ. The CDR3 is 15 residues long. This CDR3 is CASSLGQGGLYGYTF. The CDR3 DNA reads as TGTGCCAGCAGCTTAGGGCAGGGTGGCCTCTATGGCTACACCTTC.